This T cell receptor beta chain was obtained from a study of tumor-infiltrating lymphocytes in primary liver carcinoma. Study at large: Patients were both men and women, whose ages ran from 30 to 69 years. Sample yields, roughly 3.5 to 8 million productive TCRbeta reads, were similar across the tissue types. Findings and caveats of the study: Tumor-adjacent and tumor-blood pairs overlapped less than tumor region pairs did. Present in all five tumor regions were only about 7.5-25% of the top clones.

Both RNA and DNA were isolated together from roughly 20-30 mg of bulk tissue that had not been sorted. Constant-region priming of 500 to 550 ng total RNA yielded TCR beta cDNA. The TCR beta library was amplified through three nested multiplex PCR rounds in a modified ARM-PCR procedure. TCRdb re-analysed the multiplex PCR reads in MiXCR, keeping a single row per CDR3 protein. This sample has tens of thousands of distinct CDR3 sequences; roughly 70% occur once, and the top ten carry 25% to 35%. About this clonotype itself: The antigen is unknown. Its ends do not fully match the called genes, so a read error is possible.

The sequenced material came from liver tumor tissue from sampling region 3. Subset specified: tumor region T3, left-lateral pole. The receptor was derived from a woman aged 30 to 39 with primary liver carcinoma and hepatitis B virus infection.

The CDR3 sequence is CASSYEDSSSYEQYF. CDR3 DNA: TGTGCCAGCAGTTACGAGGACAGCAGTTCCTACGAGCAGTACTTT. V gene TRBV6-5 combines with J gene TRBJ2-7, with D possibly being TRBD1 (6 bases). The CDR3 contains 15 residues. CDR1 is MNHEY and CDR2 is SVGAGI in the germline V gene.